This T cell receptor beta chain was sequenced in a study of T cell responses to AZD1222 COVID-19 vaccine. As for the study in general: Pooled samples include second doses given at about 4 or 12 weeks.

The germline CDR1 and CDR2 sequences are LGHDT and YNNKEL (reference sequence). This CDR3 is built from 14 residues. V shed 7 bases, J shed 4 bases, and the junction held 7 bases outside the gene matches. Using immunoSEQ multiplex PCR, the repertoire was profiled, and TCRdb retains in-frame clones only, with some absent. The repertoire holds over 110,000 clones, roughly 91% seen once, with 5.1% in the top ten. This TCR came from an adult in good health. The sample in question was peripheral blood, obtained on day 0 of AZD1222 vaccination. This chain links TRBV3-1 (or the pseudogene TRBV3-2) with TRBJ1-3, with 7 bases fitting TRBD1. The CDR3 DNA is TGTGCCAGCACCCCCGGGGGACAGGGAAACACCATATATTTT. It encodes CASTPGGQGNTIYF.